A single sample gave rise to the 24 T cell receptor beta chains below, sequenced in a study of T-cell memory formation after mild COVID-19 (dated by TCRdb to the early 2020s). The library relied on 5' RACE. Data came from an Illumina NovaSeq 6000. Through fastp at Q25 and MiXCR, TCRdb rebuilt clones from the public reads, retaining in-frame beta chains. A single entry per CDR3 protein holds the most common genes and DNA from its merged rows. This sample has 190,000 or so distinct CDR3 sequences in its table, and about a fifth of those were observed once. The ten largest clones represent 20% to 25% of the sample. Specimen: PBMCs or a T cell subset sorted from them (not recorded which). These receptors were taken from an adult woman who had mild COVID-19 (a few samples of this study predate the infection). The sample titles of this study are shuffled in the database, so cell type and time point are left out; the donor was told from shared clones.

A few counts support this clonotype. This rearrangement joins TRBV7-9 to TRBJ1-6; TRBD1 aligns across 8 bases. Losses at the gene ends were 5 bases for V and 1 base for J; bases not matched to a gene: 4. The CDR3 is 16 amino acids. Germline-derived CDR1 and CDR2 are SEHNR and FQNEAQ (reference sequence). This CDR3 reads CASSPTGGSYNSPLHF. The CDR3 nucleotides read TGTGCCAGCAGCCCTACAGGGGGATCCTATAATTCACCCCTCCACTTT.

The chain links TRBV7-6 to TRBJ2-7, with a possible D match to TRBD2 (5 bases). This CDR3 contains 15 residues. Germline V gene data show CDR1 as SGHVS and CDR2 as FNYEAQ. V was clipped by 0 bases and J by 6 bases, with 15 bases between them. The CDR3 here is CASSLASSPGSEQYF. The CDR3 coding sequence is TGTGCCAGCAGCTTAGCGAGTAGCCCGGGGAGCGAGCAGTACTTC.

The chain links TRBV11-3 to TRBJ1-2; D gene ambiguous. V shed 4 bases and J shed 5 bases, with 11 bases lying between them. Germline V gene lookup returns CDR1 SGHNT and CDR2 YENEEA. This CDR3 comprises 13 residues. The CDR3 DNA follows: TGTGCCAGCAGCTCTCGTAGGGAGTATGGCTACACCTTC. This translates into CASSSRREYGYTF.

The rearrangement uses TRBV9 and TRBJ2-7; 11 bases agree with TRBD2. The CDR3 spans 18 residues. V dropped 0 bases and J dropped 2; count of bases not matched to a gene: 10. CDR1 SGDLS and CDR2 YYNGEE come from the germline V gene. CDR3: CASSVGLAGGPPPYEQYF. DNA of the CDR3: TGTGCCAGCAGCGTAGGGTTAGCGGGAGGGCCACCCCCCTACGAGCAGTACTTC.

This clonotype showed up just a few times. The chain employs TRBV7-8 and TRBJ1-1, with 9 bases lining up with TRBD1. CDR1 is SGHVS and CDR2 is FQNEAQ in the germline V gene. The CDR3 totals 17 residues. The junction had 6 bases not matched to a gene; V was cut back by 0 bases and J by 1 base. The CDR3 region has the DNA TGTGCCAGCAGCTTAGCGGCGGGACAGGGACCGAACACTGAAGCTTTCTTT. Amino acid sequence: CASSLAAGQGPNTEAFF.

This clonotype was seen more than once but under ten times. The genes are TRBV5-1 and TRBJ1-2; D is possibly TRBD1 (6 bases). This CDR3 contains 15 residues. The V and J ends lost 0 bases and 3 bases respectively, with 12 bases between them. Germline assignment: CDR1 SGHRS and CDR2 YFSETQ. The CDR3 sequence: CASSLAQGLDYGYTF. CDR3 DNA: TGCGCCAGCAGCTTGGCGCAGGGGTTAGACTATGGCTACACCTTC.

This clonotype has just a few counts. The chain couples TRBV21-1 to TRBJ1-6. TRBV21-1 is a recognized pseudogene. The CDR3 runs 14 residues. The DNA for the CDR3 is TGTGCCAGCAGCAACGGAGGTTGTGATTCACCCCTCCACTTT. It specifies CASSNGGCDSPLHF.

The CDR3 spells CASSRNHLDTQYF. The CDR3 coding sequence is TGTGCCAGCAGCCGAAACCATCTGGATACGCAGTATTTT. The rearrangement links TRBV14 to TRBJ2-3, with D unclear. In germline, CDR1 is SGHDN, CDR2 FVKESK. Deletions cut 4 bases from V and 6 bases from J, with 11 bases between. The CDR3 runs 13 residues.

DNA for the CDR3: TGCAGCGTTGTGGGGTCAACGCGAATGCACTCCTACGAGCAGTACTTC. It yields the protein CSVVGSTRMHSYEQYF. The chain couples TRBV29-1 to TRBJ2-7; no reliable D call. V lost 4 bases and J 0 bases, leaving 19 bases between the germline ends. CDR3 length: 16 residues. CDR1 is SQVTM, CDR2 ANQGSEA, per germline.

V usage is TRBV12-3 or TRBV12-4 and J usage is TRBJ1-1; D possibly corresponds to TRBD1 (6 bases). V was cut by 3 bases and J by 4 bases, with 6 bases left in between. CDR3 length equals 12 residues. The CDR3 DNA reads as TGTGCCAGCAGTTTGGGGGCCACTGAAGCTTTCTTT. This gives the protein CASSLGATEAFF.

The CDR3: CASSQYGVLAVGELFF. The CDR3 nucleotides read TGTGCCAGCAGCCAGTACGGAGTTTTGGCGGTCGGGGAGCTGTTTTTT. V usage is TRBV14 and J usage is TRBJ2-2; D uncertain. The V end lost 3 bases, the J end lost 7 bases, and 18 bases lay between the germline ends. The CDR3 covers 16 residues. Germline V gene sequence: CDR1 SGHDN, CDR2 FVKESK.

This chain links TRBV9 with TRBJ2-1; 12 bases line up with TRBD2. The CDR3 extends over 16 amino acids. CDR1 and CDR2 (germline): SGDLS, YYNGEE. The V segment lost 4 bases and the J segment 5 bases; nucleotides outside the gene matches: 7. CDR3 protein: CASSSTSGRHHNEQFF. DNA of the CDR3: TGTGCCAGCAGCTCTACTAGCGGGAGGCATCACAATGAGCAGTTCTTC.

Only a few counts were recorded for this clonotype. The gene calls are TRBV18 and TRBJ1-1, with TRBD1 identical over 7 bases. V lost 3 bases and J lost 3; bases outside the gene matches: 7. CDR1 KGHSH and CDR2 LQKENI come from the germline V gene. The CDR3 totals 15 residues. CDR3: CASSPETGLDTEAFF. CDR3 nucleotide sequence: TGTGCCAGCTCACCTGAGACAGGGTTGGACACTGAAGCTTTCTTT.

The chain employs TRBV27 and TRBJ2-1, with TRBD1 identical over 8 bases. CDR1 MNHEY and CDR2 SMNVEV come from the germline V gene (reference sequence). Trimming removed 9 bases from V and 6 bases from J; junction bases left unmatched: 4. This CDR3 contains 12 residues. This CDR3 is CASSTGANEQFF. CDR3 DNA: TGTGCCAGTTCGACAGGGGCCAATGAGCAGTTCTTC.

J is TRBJ2-1 and V is TRBV19; possibly TRBD1 or TRBD2 for D (6 bases each). The CDR3 loop spans 16 amino acids. V shed 3 bases and J shed 3 bases, with 15 bases lying between them. Germline assignment: CDR1 LNHDA and CDR2 SQIVND (reference sequence). In DNA form, the CDR3 reads TGTGCCAGTAGTATTGGTGGAGGGGGAAGCTACAATGAGCAGTTCTTC. Protein sequence: CASSIGGGGSYNEQFF. The whole variable domain, remainder taken from reference TRBV19 and TRBJ2-1, is DGGITQSPKYLFRKEGQNVTLSCEQNLNHDAMYWYRQDPGQGLRLIYYSQIVNDFQKGDIAEGYSVSREKKESFPLTVTSAQKNPTAFYLCASSIGGGGSYNEQFFGPGTRLTVL.

This clonotype came up once. This chain joins TRBV27 and TRBJ2-3, with TRBD2 identical over 7 bases. This CDR3 spans 18 amino acids. Unmatched junction bases numbered 15, after V lost 4 bases and J lost 2 bases. Germline V gene sequence: CDR1 MNHEY, CDR2 SMNVEV (reference sequence). This CDR3 reads CASSSQSGVLAFTDTQYF. The CDR3 DNA follows: TGTGCCAGCAGTTCACAAAGCGGGGTTCTAGCTTTCACAGATACGCAGTATTTT.

This clonotype was counted only a few times. V is TRBV29-1 and J is TRBJ2-3; D uncertain. Germline lookup yields CDR1 SQVTM and CDR2 ANQGSEA. The CDR3 contains 10 residues. V was cut by 6 bases and J by 10 bases, with 11 bases left in between. The DNA of the CDR3 is TGCAGCGTGCTCGGTGATGCGCAGTATTTT. Protein product: CSVLGDAQYF.

The rearrangement joins TRBV18 to TRBJ1-1, with D hard to call. V was cut by 4 bases and J by 0 bases, with 9 bases left in between. The CDR3 loop spans 14 amino acids. Germline CDR1 and CDR2: KGHSH and LQKENI. CDR3 nucleotides: TGTGCCAGCTCACTACAGCCCATGAACACTGAAGCTTTCTTT. Translating gives CASSLQPMNTEAFF. The variable domain in full, completed from reference TRBV18 and TRBJ1-1, reads NAGVMQNPRHLVRRRGQEARLRCSPMKGHSHVYWYRQLPEEGLKFMVYLQKENIIDESGMPKERFSAEFPKEGPSILRIQQVVRGDSAAYFCASSLQPMNTEAFFGQGTRLTVV.

This clonotype was seen ten or more times. The CDR3 here is CASSEDGESTEAFF. CDR3 DNA: TGTGCCAGCAGTGAAGATGGGGAGTCCACTGAAGCTTTCTTT. V gene TRBV6-1 combines with J gene TRBJ1-1, with D unresolved. CDR1 is MNHNS and CDR2 is SASEGT in the germline V gene. This CDR3 is 14 amino acids long. Trimming stripped 1 base from V and 4 bases from J, with 10 bases between.

As concerns this clonotype: This CDR3 fails to terminate in the conserved phenylalanine or tryptophan, so it likely reflects a read error. V is TRBV5-1 and J is TRBJ1-1; 7 positions match TRBD1. This CDR3 comprises 16 residues. Trimming at V came to 3 bases and at J to 0 bases, leaving 8 bases not matched to a gene. Germline CDR1 and CDR2: SGHRS and YFSETQ. The CDR3 DNA sequence: TGCGCCAGCAGCTCTGAGACAGGGTCAATGAACACTGAAGCTTTCTCT. It yields the protein CASSSETGSMNTEAFS.

The V and J genes are TRBV6-2 or TRBV6-3 and TRBJ2-3, with D hard to call. Trimming removed 0 bases at V and 0 bases at J, with 10 bases between. Germline lookup yields CDR1 MNHEY and CDR2 SVGEGT. The length of the CDR3 is 16 residues. The CDR3 DNA reads TGTGCCAGCAGTTACTCGGTTGCGGAGAGCACAGATACGCAGTATTTT. Amino acids: CASSYSVAESTDTQYF.

This chain joins TRBV4-1 and TRBJ2-1; D unresolved. Trimming cost V 1 base and J 4 bases, with 5 bases left between them. Germline CDR1 reads MGHRA; CDR2 reads YSYEKL. The CDR3 spans 13 residues. CDR3 coding DNA: TGCGCCAGCAGCCAAGTTACTTACAATGAGCAGTTCTTC. Encoded protein: CASSQVTYNEQFF.

This clonotype was seen a few times. V usage is TRBV7-9 and J usage is TRBJ2-7; TRBD1 matches at 9 bases. Germline V gene lookup returns CDR1 SEHNR and CDR2 FQNEAQ (reference sequence). The trim removed 3 bases at V and 6 bases at J, leaving 3 bases unmatched. This CDR3 has 13 residues. In nucleotides, the CDR3 is TGTGCCAGCAGCTTCTCGACAGGGGGCGAGCAGTACTTC. Encoded protein: CASSFSTGGEQYF.

This chain links TRBV7-6 with TRBJ2-5; D is unclear. V was pared by 2 bases and J by 5 bases, with 15 bases between. The germline CDR1 and CDR2 sequences are SGHVS and FNYEAQ. The CDR3 totals 15 residues. CDR3 bases: TGTGCCAGCAGCTTAATGGTTGTGCCCGGGGAGACCCAGTACTTC. The encoded protein is CASSLMVVPGETQYF.